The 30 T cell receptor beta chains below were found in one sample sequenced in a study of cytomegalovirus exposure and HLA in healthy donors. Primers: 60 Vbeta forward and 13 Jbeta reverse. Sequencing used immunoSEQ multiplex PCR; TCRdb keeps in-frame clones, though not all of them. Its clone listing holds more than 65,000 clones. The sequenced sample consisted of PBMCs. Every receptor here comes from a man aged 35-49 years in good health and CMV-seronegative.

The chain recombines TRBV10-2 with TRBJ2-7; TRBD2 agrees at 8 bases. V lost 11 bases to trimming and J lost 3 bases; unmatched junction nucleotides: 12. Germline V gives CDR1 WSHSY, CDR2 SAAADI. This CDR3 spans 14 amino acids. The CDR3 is CAAESAGGDYEQYF. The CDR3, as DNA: TGCGCCGCCGAATCGGCGGGGGGTGACTACGAGCAGTACTTC.

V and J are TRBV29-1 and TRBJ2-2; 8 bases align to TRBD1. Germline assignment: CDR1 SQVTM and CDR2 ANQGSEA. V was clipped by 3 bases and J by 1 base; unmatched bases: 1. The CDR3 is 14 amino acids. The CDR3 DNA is TGCAGCGTTGACGGACAGGGGAACACCGGGGAGCTGTTTTTT. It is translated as CSVDGQGNTGELFF.

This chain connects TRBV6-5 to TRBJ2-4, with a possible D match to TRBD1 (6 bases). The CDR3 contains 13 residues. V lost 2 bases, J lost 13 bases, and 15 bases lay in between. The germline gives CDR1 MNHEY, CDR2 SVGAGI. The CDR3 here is CASSYQATGLQYF. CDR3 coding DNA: TGTGCCAGCAGTTACCAGGCTACAGGGCTCCAGTACTTC.

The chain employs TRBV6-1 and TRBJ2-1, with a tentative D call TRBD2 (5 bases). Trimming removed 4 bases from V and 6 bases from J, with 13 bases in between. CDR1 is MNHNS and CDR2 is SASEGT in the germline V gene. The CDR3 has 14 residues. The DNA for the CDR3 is TGTGCCAGCAGTGGAAGTGGTCGGGGCAATGAGCAGTTCTTC. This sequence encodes CASSGSGRGNEQFF.

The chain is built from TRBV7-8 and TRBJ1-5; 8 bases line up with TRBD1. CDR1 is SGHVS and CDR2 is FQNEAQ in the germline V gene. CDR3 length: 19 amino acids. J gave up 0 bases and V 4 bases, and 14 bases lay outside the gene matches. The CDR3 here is CASSSGQAQFGDSNQPQHF. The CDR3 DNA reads TGTGCCAGCAGCTCGGGACAGGCTCAATTCGGGGATAGCAATCAGCCCCAGCATTTT.

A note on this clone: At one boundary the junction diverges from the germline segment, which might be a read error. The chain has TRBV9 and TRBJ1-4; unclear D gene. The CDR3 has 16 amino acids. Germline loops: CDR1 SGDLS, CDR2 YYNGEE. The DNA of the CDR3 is TGTGCCAGCAGCACACCCCTGGGGAGAGAGGGTGAAAAGCTGTTTTTT. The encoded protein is CASSTPLGREGEKLFF.

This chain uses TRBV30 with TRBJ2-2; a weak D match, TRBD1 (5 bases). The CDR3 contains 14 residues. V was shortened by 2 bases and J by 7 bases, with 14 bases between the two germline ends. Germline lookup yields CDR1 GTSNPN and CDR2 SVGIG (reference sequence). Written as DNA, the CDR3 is TGTGCCTGGAGTAACCAGGGTTACGGCGGGGAGCTGTTTTTT. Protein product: CAWSNQGYGGELFF.

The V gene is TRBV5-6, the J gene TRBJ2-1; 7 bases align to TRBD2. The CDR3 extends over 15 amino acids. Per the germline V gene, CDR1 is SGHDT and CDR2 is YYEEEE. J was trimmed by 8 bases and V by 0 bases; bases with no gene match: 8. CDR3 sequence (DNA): TGTGCCAGCAGCTTGGGTTCCAGCGGGGCGGATGAGCAGTTCTTC. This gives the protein CASSLGSSGADEQFF.

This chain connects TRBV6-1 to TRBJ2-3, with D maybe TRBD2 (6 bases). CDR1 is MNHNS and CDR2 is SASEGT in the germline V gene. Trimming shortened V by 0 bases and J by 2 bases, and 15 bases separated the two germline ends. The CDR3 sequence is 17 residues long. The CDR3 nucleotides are TGTGCCAGCAGTGAAGCGCTCGGTAGCGGATACACAGATACGCAGTATTTT. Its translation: CASSEALGSGYTDTQYF.

The DNA of the CDR3 is TGCAGCGTTCGGGGGAAAGAGACCCAGTACTTC. This codes for CSVRGKETQYF. The chain recombines TRBV29-1 with TRBJ2-5; D is possibly TRBD2 (6 bases). CDR1 and CDR2 from the germline V gene are SQVTM and ANQGSEA. The V end lost 5 bases, the J end lost 3 bases, and 7 bases lay between the germline ends. This CDR3 is 11 amino acids long. Based on the CDR3 plus reference TRBV29-1 and TRBJ2-5, the full variable domain is SAVISQKPSRDICQRGTSLTIQCQVDSQVTMMFWYRQQPGQSLTLIATANQGSEATYESGFVIDKFPISRPNLTFSTLTVSNMSPEDSSIYLCSVRGKETQYFGPGTRLLVL.

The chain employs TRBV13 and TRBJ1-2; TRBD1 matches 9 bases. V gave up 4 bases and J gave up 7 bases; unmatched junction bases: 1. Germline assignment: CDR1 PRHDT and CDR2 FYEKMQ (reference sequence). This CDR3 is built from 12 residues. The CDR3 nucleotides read TGTGCCAGCAGCTCACAGGGGGCTGGCTACACCTTC. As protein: CASSSQGAGYTF.

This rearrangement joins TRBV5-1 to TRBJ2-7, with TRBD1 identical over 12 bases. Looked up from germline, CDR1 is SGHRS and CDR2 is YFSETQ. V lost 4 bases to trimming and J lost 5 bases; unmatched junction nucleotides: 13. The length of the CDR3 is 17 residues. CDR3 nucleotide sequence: TGCGCCAGCAGCCGATTGATCAACCGGGACAGGGGGCACGAGCAGTACTTC. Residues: CASSRLINRDRGHEQYF.

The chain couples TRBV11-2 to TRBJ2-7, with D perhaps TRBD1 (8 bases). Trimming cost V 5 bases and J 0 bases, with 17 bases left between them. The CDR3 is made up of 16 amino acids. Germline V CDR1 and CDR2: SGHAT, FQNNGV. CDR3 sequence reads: CASSKTGGGFSYEQYF. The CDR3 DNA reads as TGTGCCAGCAGCAAAACAGGGGGGGGGTTCTCCTACGAGCAGTACTTC. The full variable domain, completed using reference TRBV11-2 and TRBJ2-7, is EAGVAQSPRYKIIEKRQSVAFWCNPISGHATLYWYQQILGQGPKLLIQFQNNGVVDDSQLPKDRFSAERLKGVDSTLKIQPAKLEDSAVYLCASSKTGGGFSYEQYFGPGTRLTVT.

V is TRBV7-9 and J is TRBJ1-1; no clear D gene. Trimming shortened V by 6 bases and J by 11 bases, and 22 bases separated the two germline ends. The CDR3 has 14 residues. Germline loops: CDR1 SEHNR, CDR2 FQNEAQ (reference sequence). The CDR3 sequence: CASRLGGISDIAFF. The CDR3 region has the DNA TGTGCCAGCAGGCTCGGAGGGATCAGTGATATTGCTTTCTTT.

DNA of the CDR3: TGCAGCGTCCGACAGGGATCAGAGACCCAGTACTTC. Its translation: CSVRQGSETQYF. This chain links TRBV29-1 with TRBJ2-5; 7 nucleotides agree with TRBD1. Germline V gives CDR1 SQVTM, CDR2 ANQGSEA. V lost 6 bases to trimming and J lost 4 bases; unmatched junction nucleotides: 5. The CDR3 is 12 residues long.

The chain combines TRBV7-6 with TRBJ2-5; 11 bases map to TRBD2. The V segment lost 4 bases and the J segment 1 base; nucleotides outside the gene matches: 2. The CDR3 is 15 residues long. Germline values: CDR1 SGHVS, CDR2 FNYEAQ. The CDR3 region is CASSWGLAVQETQYF. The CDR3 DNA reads TGTGCCAGCAGCTGGGGACTAGCGGTCCAAGAGACCCAGTACTTC.

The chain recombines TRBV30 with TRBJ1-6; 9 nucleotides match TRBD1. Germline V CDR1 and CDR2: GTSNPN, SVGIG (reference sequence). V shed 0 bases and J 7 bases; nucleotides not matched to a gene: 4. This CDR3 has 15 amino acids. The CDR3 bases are TGTGCCTGGAGTGTACCACAGGGGGCGAATTCACCCCTCCACTTT. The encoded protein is CAWSVPQGANSPLHF.

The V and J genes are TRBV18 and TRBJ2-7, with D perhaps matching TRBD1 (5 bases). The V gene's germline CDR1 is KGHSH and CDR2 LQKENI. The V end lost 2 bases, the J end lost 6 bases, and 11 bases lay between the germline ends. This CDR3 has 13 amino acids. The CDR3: CASSPAGSIEQYF. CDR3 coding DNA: TGTGCCAGCTCACCAGCAGGGTCGATCGAGCAGTACTTC.

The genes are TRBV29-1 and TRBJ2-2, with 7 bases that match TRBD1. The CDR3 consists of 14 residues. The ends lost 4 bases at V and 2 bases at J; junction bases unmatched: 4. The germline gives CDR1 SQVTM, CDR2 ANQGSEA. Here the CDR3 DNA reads TGCAGCGTTGCAGGGGACAGAAACACCGGGGAGCTGTTTTTT. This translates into CSVAGDRNTGELFF.

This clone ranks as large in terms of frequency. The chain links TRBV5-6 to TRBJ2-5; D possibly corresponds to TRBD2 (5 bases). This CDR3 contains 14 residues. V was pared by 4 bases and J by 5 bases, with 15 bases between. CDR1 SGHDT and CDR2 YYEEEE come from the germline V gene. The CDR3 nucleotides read TGTGCCAGCAGCGCTTACCGGGGTGAGGAGACCCAGTACTTC. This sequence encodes CASSAYRGEETQYF.

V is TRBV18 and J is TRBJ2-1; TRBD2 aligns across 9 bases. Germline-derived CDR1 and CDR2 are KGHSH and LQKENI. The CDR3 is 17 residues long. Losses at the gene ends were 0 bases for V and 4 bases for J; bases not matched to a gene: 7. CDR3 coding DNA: TGTGCCAGCTCACCACCGGCGACTAGCGGCTCTTACAATGAGCAGTTCTTC. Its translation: CASSPPATSGSYNEQFF.

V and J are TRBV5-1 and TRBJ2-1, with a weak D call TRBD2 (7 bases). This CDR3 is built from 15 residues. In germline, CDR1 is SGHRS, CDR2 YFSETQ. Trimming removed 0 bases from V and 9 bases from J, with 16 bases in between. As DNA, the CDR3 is TGCGCCAGCAGCTTGGAGGGGGGGAGGGTAGTTGAGCAGTTCTTC. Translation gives CASSLEGGRVVEQFF.

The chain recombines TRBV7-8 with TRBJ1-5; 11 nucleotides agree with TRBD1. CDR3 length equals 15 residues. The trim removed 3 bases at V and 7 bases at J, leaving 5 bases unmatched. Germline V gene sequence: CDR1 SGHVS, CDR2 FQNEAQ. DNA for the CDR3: TGTGCCAGCAGCTTGACCGGACAGGGGGCGCAGCCCCAGCATTTT. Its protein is CASSLTGQGAQPQHF. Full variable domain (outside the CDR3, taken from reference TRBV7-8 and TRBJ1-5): GAGVSQSPRYKVAKRGQDVALRCDPISGHVSLFWYQQALGQGPEFLTYFQNEAQLDKSGLPSDRFFAERPEGSVSTLKIQRTQQEDSAVYLCASSLTGQGAQPQHFGDGTRLSIL.

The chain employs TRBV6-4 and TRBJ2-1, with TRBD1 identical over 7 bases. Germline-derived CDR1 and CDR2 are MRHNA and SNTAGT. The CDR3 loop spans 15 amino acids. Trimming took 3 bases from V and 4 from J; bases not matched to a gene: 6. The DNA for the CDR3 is TGTGCCAGCAGTGAGACAGGGCCTGAGTACAATGAGCAGTTCTTC. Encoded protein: CASSETGPEYNEQFF.

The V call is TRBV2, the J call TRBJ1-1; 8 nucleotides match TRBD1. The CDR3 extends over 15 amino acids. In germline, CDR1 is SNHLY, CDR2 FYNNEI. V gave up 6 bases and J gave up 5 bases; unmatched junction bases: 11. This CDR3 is CASRITPGQGTEAFF. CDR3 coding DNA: TGTGCCAGCAGAATTACGCCCGGACAGGGAACTGAAGCTTTCTTT.

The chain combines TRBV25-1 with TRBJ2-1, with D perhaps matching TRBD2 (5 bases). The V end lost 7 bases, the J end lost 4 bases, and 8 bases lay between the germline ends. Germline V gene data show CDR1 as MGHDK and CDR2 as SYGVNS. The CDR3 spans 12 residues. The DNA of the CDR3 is TGTGCCAGCACCCGGACTTACAATGAGCAGTTCTTC. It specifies CASTRTYNEQFF. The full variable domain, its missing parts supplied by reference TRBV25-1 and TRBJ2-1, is EADIYQTPRYLVIGTGKKITLECSQTMGHDKMYWYQQDPGMELHLIHYSYGVNSTEKGDLSSESTVSRIRTEHFPLTLESARPSHTSQYLCASTRTYNEQFFGPGTRLTVL.

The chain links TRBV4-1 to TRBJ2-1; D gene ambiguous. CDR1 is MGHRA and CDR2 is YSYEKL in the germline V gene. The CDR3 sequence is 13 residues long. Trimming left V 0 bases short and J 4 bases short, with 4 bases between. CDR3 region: CASSQDLYNEQFF. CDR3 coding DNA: TGCGCCAGCAGCCAAGATCTGTACAATGAGCAGTTCTTC.

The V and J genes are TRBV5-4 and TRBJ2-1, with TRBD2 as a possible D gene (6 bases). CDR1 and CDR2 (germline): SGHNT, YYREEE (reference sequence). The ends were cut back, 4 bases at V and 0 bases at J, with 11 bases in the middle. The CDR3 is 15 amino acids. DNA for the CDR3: TGTGCCAGCAGCCGCGGGGCGAGCTCCTACAATGAGCAGTTCTTC. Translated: CASSRGASSYNEQFF.

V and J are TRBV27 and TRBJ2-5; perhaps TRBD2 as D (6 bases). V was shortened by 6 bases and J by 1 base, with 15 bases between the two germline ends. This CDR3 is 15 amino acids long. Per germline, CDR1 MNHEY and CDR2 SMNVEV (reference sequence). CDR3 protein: CASSRVAAIQETQYF. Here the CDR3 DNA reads TGTGCCAGCAGCAGGGTAGCGGCCATCCAAGAGACCCAGTACTTC.

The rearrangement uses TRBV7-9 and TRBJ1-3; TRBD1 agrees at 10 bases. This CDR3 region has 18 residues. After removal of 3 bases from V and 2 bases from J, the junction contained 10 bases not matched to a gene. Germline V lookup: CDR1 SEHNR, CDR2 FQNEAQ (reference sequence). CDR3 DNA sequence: TGTGCCAGCAGCTTCCCAGCCCCGGGACAGGGGACTGGAAACACCATATATTTT. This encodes CASSFPAPGQGTGNTIYF.